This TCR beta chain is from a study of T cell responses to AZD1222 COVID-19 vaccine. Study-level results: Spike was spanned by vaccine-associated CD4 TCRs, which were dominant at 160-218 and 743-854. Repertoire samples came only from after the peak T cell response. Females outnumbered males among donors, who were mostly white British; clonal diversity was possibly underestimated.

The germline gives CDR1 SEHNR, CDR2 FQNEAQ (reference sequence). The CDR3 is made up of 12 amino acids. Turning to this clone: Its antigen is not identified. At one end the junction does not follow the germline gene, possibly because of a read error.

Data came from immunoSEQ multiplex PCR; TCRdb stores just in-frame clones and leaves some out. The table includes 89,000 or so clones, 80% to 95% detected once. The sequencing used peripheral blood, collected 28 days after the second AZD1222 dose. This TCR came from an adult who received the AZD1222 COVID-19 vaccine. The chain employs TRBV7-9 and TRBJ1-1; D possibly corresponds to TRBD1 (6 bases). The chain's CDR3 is CASSGETGESFF. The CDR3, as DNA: TGTGCCAGCAGCGGTGAGACAGGTGAATCTTTCTTT. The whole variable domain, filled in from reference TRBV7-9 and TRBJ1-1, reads DTGVSQNPRHKITKRGQNVTFRCDPISEHNRLYWYRQTLGQGPEFLTYFQNEAQLEKSRLLSDRFSAERPKGSFSTLEIQRTEQGDSAMYLCASSGETGESFFGQGTRLTVV.